What follows are 8 T cell receptor beta chains derived from one specimen sequenced in a study of T cell responses to AZD1222 COVID-19 vaccine. Produced via immunoSEQ multiplex PCR; TCRdb's table is partial and in-frame only. The table lists some 96,000 clones, 84% of them singletons. Specimen: peripheral blood, collected 28 days after the second AZD1222 dose. All receptors come from an adult who received the AZD1222 COVID-19 vaccine.

This clone was detected only once. V and J are TRBV27 and TRBJ2-5; no clear D. The CDR3 consists of 15 residues. V lost 5 bases and J 2 bases, leaving 15 bases between the germline ends. Germline-derived CDR1 and CDR2 are MNHEY and SMNVEV (reference sequence). Written as DNA, the CDR3 is TGTGCCAGCAGTCACCGACCAGCCGAACAAGAGACCCAGTACTTC. Translated, it gives CASSHRPAEQETQYF.

The chain combines TRBV12-3 or TRBV12-4 with TRBJ1-2; D gene unclear. The V end was cut by 6 bases, the J end by 7 bases, with 15 bases between. The CDR3 consists of 13 residues. CDR3 nucleotide sequence: TGTGCCAGCAGCCCGACCGAGTGGGCTGGCTACACCTTC. Translation gives CASSPTEWAGYTF.

The chain joins TRBV6-2 or TRBV6-3 to TRBJ1-2; 7 bases agree with TRBD1. CDR1 is MNHEY, CDR2 SVGEGT, per germline. This CDR3 is built from 15 residues. With V trimmed by 6 bases and J by 0 bases, 7 bases remained unmatched. CDR3: CASSPGQRTNYGYTF. The CDR3 DNA reads as TGTGCCAGCAGCCCGGGACAGAGAACTAACTATGGCTACACCTTC.

This clone was detected only a few times. Here the CDR3 DNA reads TGTGCCAGCAGCCGACAGGGCCCGGAGCAGCCCCAGCATTTT. It specifies CASSRQGPEQPQHF. The chain uses TRBV11-2 and TRBJ1-5, with 7 positions matching TRBD1. V was pared by 5 bases and J by 7 bases, with 8 bases of the junction left unmatched. Per the germline V gene, CDR1 is SGHAT and CDR2 is FQNNGV. The CDR3 is 14 residues long.

The rearrangement links TRBV19 to TRBJ2-1; no clear D. The CDR3 is made up of 12 amino acids. Between the trimmed V and J ends, which lost 5 bases and 4 bases, there was a span of 6 bases. The V gene's germline CDR1 is LNHDA and CDR2 SQIVND (reference sequence). CDR3 DNA: TGTGCCAGTAGTGAGGCGTACAATGAGCAGTTCTTC. Its protein product is CASSEAYNEQFF.

The chain joins TRBV6-1 to TRBJ1-1; D is unclear. Looked up from germline, CDR1 is MNHNS and CDR2 is SASEGT. CDR3 size: 12 residues. V lost 2 bases, J lost 8 bases, and 9 bases lay in between. CDR3 loop: CASSESRPEAFF. The CDR3 DNA reads as TGTGCCAGCAGTGAAAGTCGACCCGAAGCTTTCTTT.

This rearrangement joins TRBV5-1 to TRBJ1-1; D remains ambiguous. CDR3 size: 13 residues. Trimming removed 4 bases from V and 0 bases from J, with 7 bases in between. Germline V gives CDR1 SGHRS, CDR2 YFSETQ. The CDR3 region is CASSVRVNTEAFF. DNA for the CDR3: TGCGCCAGCAGCGTACGGGTGAACACTGAAGCTTTCTTT.

The CDR3 here is CASSEQARGSEQYF. CDR3 nucleotide sequence: TGTGCCAGCAGTGAACAGGCCAGAGGGTCCGAGCAGTACTTC. The chain links TRBV6-1 to TRBJ2-7, with D possibly TRBD2 on 5 matching bases. Germline lookup yields CDR1 MNHNS and CDR2 SASEGT. The V end was cut by 2 bases, the J end by 6 bases, with 14 bases between. The CDR3 sequence is 14 residues long.